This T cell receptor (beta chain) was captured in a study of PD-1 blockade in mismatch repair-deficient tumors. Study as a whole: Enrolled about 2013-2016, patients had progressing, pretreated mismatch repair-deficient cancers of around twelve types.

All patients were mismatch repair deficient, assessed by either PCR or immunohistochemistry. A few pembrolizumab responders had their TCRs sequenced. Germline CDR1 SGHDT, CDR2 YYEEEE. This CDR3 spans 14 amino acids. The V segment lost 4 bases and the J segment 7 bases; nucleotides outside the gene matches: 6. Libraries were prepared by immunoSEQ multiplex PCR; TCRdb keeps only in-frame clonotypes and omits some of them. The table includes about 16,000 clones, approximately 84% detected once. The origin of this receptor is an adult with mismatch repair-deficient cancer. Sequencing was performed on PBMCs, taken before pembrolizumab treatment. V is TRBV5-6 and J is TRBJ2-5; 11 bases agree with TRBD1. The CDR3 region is CASSRTGGAGTQYF. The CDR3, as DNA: TGTGCCAGCAGCAGGACAGGGGGCGCGGGGACCCAGTACTTC. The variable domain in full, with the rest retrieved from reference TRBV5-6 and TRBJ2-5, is DAGVTQSPTHLIKTRGQQVTLRCSPKSGHDTVSWYQQALGQGPQFIFQYYEEEERQRGNFPDRFSGHQFPNYSSELNVNALLLGDSALYLCASSRTGGAGTQYFGPGTRLLVL.